These 2 T cell receptor beta chains originate from one sample sequenced in a study of regulatory and conventional T cells in RAG deficiency. Profiling relied on immunoSEQ multiplex PCR, and the TCRdb table lists in-frame clones only, not all of them. This sample has tens of thousands of clones, with 89% found just once. The same data also contributed to another study, on regulatory T cells. From that second work: The primer mix had 52 TRBV and 13 TRBJ primers.

Sequenced: CD8+ T cells sorted from blood. These receptors all stem from a human donor in good health.

The V call is TRBV28, the J call TRBJ1-1; perhaps TRBD1 as D (5 bases). Germline loops: CDR1 MDHEN, CDR2 SYDVKM. Trimming took off 3 bases at V and 3 bases at J, with 8 bases between the two ends. This CDR3 is built from 13 residues. Here the CDR3 reads CASSFSRDTEAFF. The CDR3, as DNA: TGTGCCAGCAGTTTTAGCAGGGACACTGAAGCTTTCTTT.

CDR3 in amino acids: CATSREAGRETQYF. DNA of the CDR3: TGTGCCACCAGCAGAGAAGCAGGGAGAGAGACCCAGTACTTC. The V gene is TRBV15, the J gene TRBJ2-5, with D tentatively TRBD1 or TRBD2 (5 bases each). V was trimmed by 0 bases and J by 4 bases, leaving 9 bases between them. CDR1 and CDR2 (germline): LNHNV, YYDKDF (reference sequence). The CDR3 spans 14 residues.